Here is one T cell receptor (beta chain) with its context. Its antigen is not known. TCRdb's copy holds only in-frame clones and misses some; the assay was immunoSEQ multiplex PCR. Of 100,000 to 150,000 clones in the sample, 90% were seen once. The sample originates from a study of T cell responses to AZD1222 COVID-19 vaccine. Study-wide context: Combined were second doses at about 4 or about 12 weeks.

Study conclusions and caveats: No repertoire was sampled before or during the peak T cell response, only after it. Baseline seropositivity occurred in only a handful of AZD1222 recipients. Females made up more of the donors, who were largely white British, and clonal diversity may have come out too low.

With 1 base clipped from V and 2 bases from J, the junction kept 18 bases outside the gene matches. Looked up from germline, CDR1 is SGHTS and CDR2 is YDEGEE. The CDR3 covers 19 residues. The genes are TRBV5-8 and TRBJ2-7, with 7 bases identical to TRBD2. Sequencing was performed on peripheral blood, taken on day 0 of AZD1222 vaccination. This TCR was recovered from an adult in good health. The DNA of the CDR3 is TGTGCCAGCAGCTTGCCCTGGGGCGAGCCTAGCGGTTCCACCTACGAGCAGTACTTC. This encodes CASSLPWGEPSGSTYEQYF. Complete variable domain (other parts from reference TRBV5-8 and TRBJ2-7): EAGVTQSPTHLIKTRGQQATLRCSPISGHTSVYWYQQALGLGLQFLLWYDEGEERNRGNFPPRFSGRQFPNYSSELNVNALELEDSALYLCASSLPWGEPSGSTYEQYFGPGTRLTVT.